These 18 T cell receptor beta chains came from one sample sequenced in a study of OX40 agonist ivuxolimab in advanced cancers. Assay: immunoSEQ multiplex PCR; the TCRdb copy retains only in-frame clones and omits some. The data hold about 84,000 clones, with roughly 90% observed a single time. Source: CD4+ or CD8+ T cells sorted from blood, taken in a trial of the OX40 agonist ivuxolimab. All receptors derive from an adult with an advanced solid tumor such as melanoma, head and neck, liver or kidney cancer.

The CDR3 region has the DNA TGTGCCAGCAGCCTAGGACGGATAAACACCGGGGAGCTGTTTTTT. Translating it yields CASSLGRINTGELFF. The genes are TRBV5-6 and TRBJ2-2; no firm D call. The germline CDR1 and CDR2 sequences are SGHDT and YYEEEE. CDR3 length: 15 amino acids. The V and J ends lost 4 bases and 2 bases respectively, with 12 bases between them.

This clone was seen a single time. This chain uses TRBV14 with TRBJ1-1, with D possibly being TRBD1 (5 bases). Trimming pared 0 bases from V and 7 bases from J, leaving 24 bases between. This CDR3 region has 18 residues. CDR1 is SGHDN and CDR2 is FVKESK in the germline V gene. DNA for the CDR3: TGTGCCAGCAGCCAAGATAGTTTGGGCCTAATAGGGACCGGTGAAGCTTTCTTT. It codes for CASSQDSLGLIGTGEAFF.

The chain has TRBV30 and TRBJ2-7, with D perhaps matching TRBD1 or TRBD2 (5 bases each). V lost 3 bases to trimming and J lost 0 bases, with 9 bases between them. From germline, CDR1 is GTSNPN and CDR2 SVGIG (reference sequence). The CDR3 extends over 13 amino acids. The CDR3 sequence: CAWSPGTSYEQYF. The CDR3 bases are TGTGCCTGGAGCCCCGGGACCTCCTACGAGCAGTACTTC.

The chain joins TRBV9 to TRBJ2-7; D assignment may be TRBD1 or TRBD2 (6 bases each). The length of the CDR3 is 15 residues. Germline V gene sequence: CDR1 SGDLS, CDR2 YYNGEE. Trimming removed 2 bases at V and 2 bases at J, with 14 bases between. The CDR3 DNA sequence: TGTGCCAGCAGCGTGGAAGGGGGGATCCCCTACGAGCAGTACTTC. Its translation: CASSVEGGIPYEQYF.

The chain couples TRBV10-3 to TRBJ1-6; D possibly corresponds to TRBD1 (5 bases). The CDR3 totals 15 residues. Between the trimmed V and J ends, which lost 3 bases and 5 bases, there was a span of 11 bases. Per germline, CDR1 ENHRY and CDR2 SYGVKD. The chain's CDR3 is CAISDVGLHNSPLHF. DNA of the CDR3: TGTGCCATCAGTGACGTGGGACTGCATAATTCACCCCTCCACTTT.

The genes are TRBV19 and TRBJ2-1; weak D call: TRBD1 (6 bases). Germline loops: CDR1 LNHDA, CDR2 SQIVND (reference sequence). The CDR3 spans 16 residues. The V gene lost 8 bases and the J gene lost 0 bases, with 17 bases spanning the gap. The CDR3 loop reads CASRTASRSSYNEQFF. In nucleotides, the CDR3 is TGTGCCAGTCGGACAGCTTCTAGGAGCTCCTACAATGAGCAGTTCTTC.

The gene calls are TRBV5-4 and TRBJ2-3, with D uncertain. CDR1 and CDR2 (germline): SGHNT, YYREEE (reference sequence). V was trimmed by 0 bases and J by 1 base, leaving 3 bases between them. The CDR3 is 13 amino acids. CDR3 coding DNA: TGTGCCAGCAGCTTGGAAGGCACAGATACGCAGTATTTT. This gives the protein CASSLEGTDTQYF. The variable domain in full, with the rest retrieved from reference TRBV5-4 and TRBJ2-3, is ETGVTQSPTHLIKTRGQQVTLRCSSQSGHNTVSWYQQALGQGPQFIFQYYREEENGRGNFPPRFSGLQFPNYSSELNVNALELDDSALYLCASSLEGTDTQYFGPGTRLTVL.

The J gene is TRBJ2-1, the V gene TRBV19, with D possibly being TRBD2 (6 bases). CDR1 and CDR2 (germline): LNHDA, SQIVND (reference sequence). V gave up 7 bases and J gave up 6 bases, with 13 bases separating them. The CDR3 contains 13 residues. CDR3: CASIGDLRNEQFF. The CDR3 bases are TGTGCCAGTATTGGGGACTTACGCAATGAGCAGTTCTTC. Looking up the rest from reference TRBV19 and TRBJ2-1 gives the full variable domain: DGGITQSPKYLFRKEGQNVTLSCEQNLNHDAMYWYRQDPGQGLRLIYYSQIVNDFQKGDIAEGYSVSREKKESFPLTVTSAQKNPTAFYLCASIGDLRNEQFFGPGTRLTVL.

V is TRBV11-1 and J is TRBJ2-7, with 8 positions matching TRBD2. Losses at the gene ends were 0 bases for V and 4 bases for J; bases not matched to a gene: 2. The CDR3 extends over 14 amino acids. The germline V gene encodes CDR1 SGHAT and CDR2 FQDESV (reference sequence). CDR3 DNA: TGTGCCAGCAGCTTAGCCGGGGGGGCTTACGAGCAGTACTTC. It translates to CASSLAGGAYEQYF.

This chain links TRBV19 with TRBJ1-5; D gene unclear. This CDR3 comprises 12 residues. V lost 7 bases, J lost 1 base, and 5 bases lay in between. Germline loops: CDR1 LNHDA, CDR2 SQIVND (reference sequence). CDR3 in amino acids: CASNKSNQPQHF. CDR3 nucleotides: TGTGCCAGTAATAAAAGCAATCAGCCCCAGCATTTT.

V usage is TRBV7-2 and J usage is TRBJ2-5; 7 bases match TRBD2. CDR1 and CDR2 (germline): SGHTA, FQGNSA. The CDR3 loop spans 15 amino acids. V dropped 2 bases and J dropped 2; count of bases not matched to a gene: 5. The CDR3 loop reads CASSLRSGAQETQYF. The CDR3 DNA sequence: TGTGCCAGCAGCTTACGGAGCGGGGCTCAAGAGACCCAGTACTTC.

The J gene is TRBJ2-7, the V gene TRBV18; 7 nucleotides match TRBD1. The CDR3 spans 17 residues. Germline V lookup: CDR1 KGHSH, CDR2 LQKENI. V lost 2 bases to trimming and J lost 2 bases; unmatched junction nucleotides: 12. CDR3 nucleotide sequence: TGTGCCAGCTCACCATGGTCGGCAGGGGGAATCCCCTACGAGCAGTACTTC. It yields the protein CASSPWSAGGIPYEQYF. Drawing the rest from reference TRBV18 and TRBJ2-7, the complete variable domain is NAGVMQNPRHLVRRRGQEARLRCSPMKGHSHVYWYRQLPEEGLKFMVYLQKENIIDESGMPKERFSAEFPKEGPSILRIQQVVRGDSAAYFCASSPWSAGGIPYEQYFGPGTRLTVT.

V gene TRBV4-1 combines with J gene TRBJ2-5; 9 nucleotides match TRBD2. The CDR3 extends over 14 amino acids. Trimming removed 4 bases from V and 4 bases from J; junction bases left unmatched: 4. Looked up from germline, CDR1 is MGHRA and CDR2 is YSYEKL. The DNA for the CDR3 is TGCGCCAGCAGCCGCGGGGGGGCGTCAGAGACCCAGTACTTC. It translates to CASSRGGASETQYF.

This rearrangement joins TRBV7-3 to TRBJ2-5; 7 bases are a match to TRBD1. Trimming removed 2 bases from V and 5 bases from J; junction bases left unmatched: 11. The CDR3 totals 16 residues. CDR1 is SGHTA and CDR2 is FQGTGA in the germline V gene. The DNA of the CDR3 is TGTGCCAGCAGCTTAGGGCTGGCGCCACAGGGGGAGACCCAGTACTTC. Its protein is CASSLGLAPQGETQYF.

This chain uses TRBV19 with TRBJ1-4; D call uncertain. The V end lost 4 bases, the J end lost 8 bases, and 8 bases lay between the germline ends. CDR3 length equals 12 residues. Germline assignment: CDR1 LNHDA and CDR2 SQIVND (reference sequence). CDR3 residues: CASSTRREKLFF. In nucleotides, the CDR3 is TGTGCCAGTAGTACCCGCCGGGAAAAACTGTTTTTT.

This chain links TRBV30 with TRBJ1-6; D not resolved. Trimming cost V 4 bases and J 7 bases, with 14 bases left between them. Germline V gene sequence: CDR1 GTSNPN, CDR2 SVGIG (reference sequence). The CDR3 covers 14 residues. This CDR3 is CAWTYQTGNSPLHF. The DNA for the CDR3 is TGTGCCTGGACCTACCAGACGGGGAATTCACCCCTCCACTTT.

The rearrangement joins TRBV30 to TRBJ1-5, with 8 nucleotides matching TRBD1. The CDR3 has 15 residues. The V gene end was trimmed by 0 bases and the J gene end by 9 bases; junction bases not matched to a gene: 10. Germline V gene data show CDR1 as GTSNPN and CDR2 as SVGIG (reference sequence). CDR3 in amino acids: CAWSVPSTRGPPQHF. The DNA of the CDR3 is TGTGCCTGGAGTGTACCTTCGACCAGGGGGCCGCCCCAGCATTTT. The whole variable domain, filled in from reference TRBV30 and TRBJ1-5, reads SQTIHQWPATLVQPVGSPLSLECTVEGTSNPNLYWYRQAAGRGLQLLFYSVGIGQISSEVPQNLSASRPQDRQFILSSKKLLLSDSGFYLCAWSVPSTRGPPQHFGDGTRLSIL.

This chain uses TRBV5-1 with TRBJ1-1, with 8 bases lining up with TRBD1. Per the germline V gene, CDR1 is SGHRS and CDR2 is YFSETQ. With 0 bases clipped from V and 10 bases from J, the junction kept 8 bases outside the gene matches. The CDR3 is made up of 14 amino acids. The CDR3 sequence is CASSLADRGGAAFF. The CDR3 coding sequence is TGCGCCAGCAGCTTGGCCGACAGGGGAGGCGCAGCTTTCTTT.